A selection of T cell receptor beta chains follows, all from one sample in a study of cytomegalovirus exposure and HLA in healthy donors. This table comes from immunoSEQ multiplex PCR, and its TCRdb copy is limited to in-frame clones, with some not included. The repertoire includes 150,000 to 160,000 clones, approximately 75% of them detected once, and about 2.8% sits in the top ten. The sequenced sample consisted of PBMCs. Receptor source: a man aged 18 to 35 in good health and CMV-seronegative. CDR3s include the opening cysteine and the closing phenylalanine or tryptophan. Each record gives: clone size, D gene, J gene, V gene, CDR3 DNA, CDR3 protein. The D gene is left open where the match is weak. Not all rows give a size; the values are once, few, many and, for expanded clones, a class.

size: -; D: -; J: TRBJ2-2; V: TRBV6-6; DNA: TGTGCCAGCAGTTACTCGTCCCTAGCGGAGCTGTTTTTT; CDR3: CASSYSSLAELFF
size: -; D: TRBD2; J: TRBJ2-3; V: TRBV9; DNA: TGTGCCAGCAGCGCGGCTAGCGGGGGGGCGGTAGATACGCAGTATTTT; CDR3: CASSAASGGAVDTQYF
size: -; D: TRBD2; J: TRBJ2-3; V: TRBV4-3; DNA: TGCGCCAGCAGCCAAGATGGGGCCATAGCGGGGGGGTGGGATACGCAGTATTTT; CDR3: CASSQDGAIAGGWDTQYF
size: -; D: -; J: TRBJ1-4; V: TRBV5-1; DNA: TGCGCCAGCGCTCTATTAGAACAGGGAGGGGAAAAACTGTTTTTT; CDR3: CASALLEQGGEKLFF
size: few; D: TRBD2; J: TRBJ2-1; V: TRBV10-1; DNA: TGCGCCAGCAGTGAGTCGGGAAGGGGAGGGTTGAATGAGCAGTTCTTC; CDR3: CASSESGRGGLNEQFF
size: once; D: -; J: TRBJ2-5; V: TRBV5-4; DNA: TGTGCCAGCAGCTCCCGGGGAGATCGGGAGACCCAGTACTTC; CDR3: CASSSRGDRETQYF
size: -; D: -; J: TRBJ1-5; V: TRBV2; DNA: TGTGCCAGCAGTGAATTTATACAGAGCAATCAGCCCCAGCATTTT; CDR3: CASSEFIQSNQPQHF
size: once; D: -; J: TRBJ2-7; V: TRBV12-5; DNA: TGTGCTAGTGGCCCGAACAGGGCCCATTCCTACGAGCAGTACTTC; CDR3: CASGPNRAHSYEQYF
size: few; D: TRBD2; J: TRBJ2-5; V: TRBV11-1; DNA: TGTGCCAGCAGCCGTCATTGGCGGGGGGGTGCCGCCCAAGAGACCCAGTACTTC; CDR3: CASSRHWRGGAAQETQYF
size: -; D: TRBD1; J: TRBJ2-5; V: TRBV9; DNA: TGCGCCAGCAGCGTCAGACAGGGGTCGGAGACCCAGTACTTC; CDR3: CASSVRQGSETQYF
size: -; D: TRBD1; J: TRBJ2-2; V: TRBV5-1; DNA: TGCGCCAGCAGCTTGGTCGCAGGGGGCACCGGGGAGCTGTTTTTT; CDR3: CASSLVAGGTGELFF
size: once; D: -; J: TRBJ1-3; V: TRBV7-3; DNA: TGTGCCAGCAGCTTAATCGAGGGAAACACCATATATTTT; CDR3: CASSLIEGNTIYF
size: -; D: TRBD1; J: TRBJ2-1; V: TRBV18; DNA: TGTGCCAGCTCGCTCCGGGACAGGGGGCCCAATGAGCAGTTCTTC; CDR3: CASSLRDRGPNEQFF
size: -; D: -; J: TRBJ2-1; V: TRBV7-6; DNA: TGTGCCAGCAGCTTCCGACAGCACAATGAGCAGTTCTTC; CDR3: CASSFRQHNEQFF
size: -; D: TRBD2; J: TRBJ2-7; V: TRBV2; DNA: TGTGCCAGCAGGTATACTAGCGGGGGATCCCATTCGCGTGAGCAGTACTTC; CDR3: CASRYTSGGSHSREQYF
size: few; D: TRBD1; J: TRBJ1-5; V: TRBV4-3; DNA: TGCGCCAGCAGCCTTGACAGGGGCAATCAGCCCCAGCATTTT; CDR3: CASSLDRGNQPQHF
size: -; D: -; J: TRBJ1-5; V: TRBV5-1; DNA: TGCGCCAGCAGCTTGGAGGGGGAAGGGTATCAGCCCCAGCATTTT; CDR3: CASSLEGEGYQPQHF
size: -; D: TRBD1; J: TRBJ2-3; V: TRBV5-1; DNA: TGCGCCAGCAGCACTGGACAGGGGTCAGTCGCAGATACGCAGTATTTT; CDR3: CASSTGQGSVADTQYF
size: few; D: TRBD2; J: TRBJ2-1; V: TRBV27; DNA: TGTGCCAGCAGTTTATCTGGCGGGGGGATCAACAATGAGCAGTTCTTC; CDR3: CASSLSGGGINNEQFF
size: -; D: TRBD1; J: TRBJ1-5; V: TRBV5-5; DNA: TGTGCCAGCAGCTCCCGGGACAGGGGTGTGAGCAATCAGCCCCAGCATTTT; CDR3: CASSSRDRGVSNQPQHF
size: -; D: -; J: TRBJ1-2; V: TRBV19; DNA: TGTGCCAGTAGTATAGATCCAGACAGGTCCTATGGCTACACCTTC; CDR3: CASSIDPDRSYGYTF
size: few; D: TRBD1; J: TRBJ1-4; V: TRBV7-9; DNA: TGTGCCAGCAGCTTAGCCCTCTCGGGACAGACTAATGAAAAACTGTTTTTT; CDR3: CASSLALSGQTNEKLFF
size: -; D: -; J: TRBJ1-6; V: TRBV6-5; DNA: TGTGCCAGCAGGACAAACTCCTATAATTCACCCCTCCACTTT; CDR3: CASRTNSYNSPLHF
size: -; D: -; J: TRBJ1-2; V: TRBV2; DNA: TGTGCCAGCAGTGAGGGAAGGGGAGGGGCGCTCGGCTACACCTTC; CDR3: CASSEGRGGALGYTF
size: once; D: -; J: TRBJ2-2; V: TRBV21-1; DNA: TGTGCCAGCAGCAAACCTGTGACAGAGAAGCGTACCGGGGAGCTGTTTTTT; CDR3: CASSKPVTEKRTGELFF
size: few; D: TRBD2; J: TRBJ2-7; V: TRBV18; DNA: TGTGCCAGCTCACCGCGAACTAGCGGGGGGTCCTACGAGCAGTACTTC; CDR3: CASSPRTSGGSYEQYF
size: -; D: TRBD2; J: TRBJ2-3; V: TRBV7-9; DNA: TGTGCCAGCAGCCCCAACCGACTAGCGAGTAGCACAGATACGCAGTATTTT; CDR3: CASSPNRLASSTDTQYF
size: -; D: -; J: TRBJ1-5; V: TRBV11-2; DNA: TGTGCCAGCAGCGAGGGCCCATATAGCAATCAGCCCCAGCATTTT; CDR3: CASSEGPYSNQPQHF
size: -; D: -; J: TRBJ1-2; V: TRBV5-1; DNA: TGCGCCAGCAATATCGCAGGACGGCCCGGGAGCGGCTACACCTTC; CDR3: CASNIAGRPGSGYTF
size: once; D: TRBD1; J: TRBJ2-4; V: TRBV19; DNA: TGTGCCAGTATCCCCGGACAGGGCGTGAACATTCAGTACTTC; CDR3: CASIPGQGVNIQYF
size: -; D: TRBD1; J: TRBJ2-7; V: TRBV19; DNA: TGTGCCAGTAGTAAGGCGACAGGGGGCGATGAGTACTTC; CDR3: CASSKATGGDEYF
size: -; D: TRBD2; J: TRBJ2-7; V: TRBV19; DNA: TGTGCCAGTAGTATCTCCAGCGGGGCCTCCTACGAGCAGTACTTC; CDR3: CASSISSGASYEQYF
size: -; D: -; J: TRBJ1-2; V: TRBV9; DNA: TGTGCCAGCAGCGTACGACAGGACGGGGACTATGGCTACACCTTC; CDR3: CASSVRQDGDYGYTF
size: -; D: TRBD2; J: TRBJ2-3; V: TRBV10-2; DNA: TGCGCCAGCAGTGATGTAGCGGGGAAAGATACGCAGTATTTT; CDR3: CASSDVAGKDTQYF
size: -; D: TRBD2; J: TRBJ2-7; V: TRBV27; DNA: TGTGCCAGCAGGGTCGGACTAGCAGTGAACGAGCAGTACTTC; CDR3: CASRVGLAVNEQYF
size: few; D: TRBD1; J: TRBJ1-6; V: TRBV9; DNA: TGTGCCAGCAGCGTCCCGACAGGGTATAATTCACCCCTCCACTTT; CDR3: CASSVPTGYNSPLHF
size: -; D: -; J: TRBJ1-2; V: TRBV4-2; DNA: TGTGCCAGCAGCGAACAGAACTATGGCTACACCTTC; CDR3: CASSEQNYGYTF
size: -; D: TRBD1; J: TRBJ1-2; V: TRBV7-2; DNA: TGTGCCAGCATCCCAGGACAGGGTGGCTATGGCTACACCTTC; CDR3: CASIPGQGGYGYTF
size: -; D: TRBD1; J: TRBJ2-3; V: TRBV7-9; DNA: TGTGCCAGCAGCCGGACAGGGGCTGGCACAGATACGCAGTATTTT; CDR3: CASSRTGAGTDTQYF
size: many; D: -; J: TRBJ1-1; V: TRBV7-9; DNA: TGTGCCAGCAGCTTGACAGCCACTGAAGCTTTCTTT; CDR3: CASSLTATEAFF
size: -; D: TRBD1; J: TRBJ1-2; V: TRBV10-1; DNA: TGCGCCAGCAGCCGAGAGAGGGACAGTAGGGGCTACACCTTC; CDR3: CASSRERDSRGYTF
size: -; D: -; J: TRBJ2-1; V: TRBV4-3; DNA: TGCGCCAGCAGCCAAGATCAGGGGAATGAGCAGTTCTTC; CDR3: CASSQDQGNEQFF
size: -; D: -; J: TRBJ1-4; V: TRBV14; DNA: TGTGCCAGCAGCCAAGGGGGGCTTACAGGGCTGGCTAATGAAAAACTGTTTTTT; CDR3: CASSQGGLTGLANEKLFF
size: -; D: -; J: TRBJ2-6; V: TRBV10-3; DNA: TGTGCCATCAGAGGGGCGGAAGAAGGCTCTGGGGCCAACGTCCTGACTTTC; CDR3: CAIRGAEEGSGANVLTF
size: -; D: -; J: TRBJ1-5; V: TRBV30; DNA: TGTGCCTGGAACTCAGGTGGCAGCAATCAGCCCCAGCATTTT; CDR3: CAWNSGGSNQPQHF
size: -; D: TRBD2; J: TRBJ2-3; V: TRBV27; DNA: TGTGCCAGCAGTTTTCGGCGGGGGGCCCGGGATACGCAGTATTTT; CDR3: CASSFRRGARDTQYF
size: once; D: TRBD1; J: TRBJ1-4; V: TRBV6-6; DNA: TGTGCCAGCAGTACCGGGACAGGGATAGAAAAACTGTTTTTT; CDR3: CASSTGTGIEKLFF
size: -; D: TRBD1; J: TRBJ1-5; V: TRBV5-4; DNA: TGTGCTAGCAGCGTCGACAGGGGTCAGCCCCAGCATTTT; CDR3: CASSVDRGQPQHF